A selection of T cell receptor beta chains follows, all from one sample in a study of regulatory T cells in long-lasting Graves disease. MiXCR was run by TCRdb on the multiplex PCR reads, yielding one entry per CDR3 protein. Among 250,000 to 300,000 distinct CDR3 sequences, around a fifth were seen once, and the ten largest hold approximately 60%. Specimen: peripheral blood mononuclear cells (PBMCs), collected when the disease was refractory, from a patient treated with antithyroid drugs. The source of these receptors is a female donor with Graves disease. The CDR3 runs from the conserved cysteine through the conserved F or W. The D gene is left open where the match is weak. Clone size is given for some rows only: seen once, a few or many times, or a class if the clone is expanded.

V	D	J	length	size	CDR3	DNA
TRBV29-1	NA	TRBJ2-7	13	NA	CSVIPQERYEQYF	TGCAGCGTCATCCCACAAGAGCGATACGAGCAGTACTTC
TRBV7-9	NA	TRBJ2-4	15	NA	CASSLRDQRGNIQYF	TGTGCCAGCAGCCTCCGGGACCAACGCGGAAACATTCAGTACTTC
TRBV7-2	NA	TRBJ2-7	14	few	CASSSPGGVYEQYF	TGTGCCAGCAGCTCGCCCGGGGGAGTTTACGAGCAGTACTTC
TRBV11-2	NA	TRBJ1-1	15	many	CASSEGTADFTEAFF	TGTGCCAGCAGCGAAGGGACGGCCGATTTCACTGAAGCTTTCTTT
TRBV2	NA	TRBJ2-2	14	many	CARERRGETGELFF	TGTGCCAGAGAGCGAAGGGGCGAGACCGGGGAGCTGTTTTTT
TRBV20-1	NA	TRBJ2-1	11	few	CSARLDNEQFF	TGCAGTGCCCGGCTAGACAATGAGCAGTTCTTC
TRBV7-9	NA	TRBJ1-5	14	NA	CASSVGGANQPQHF	TGTGCCAGCAGCGTAGGGGGGGCTAATCAGCCCCAGCATTTT
TRBV10-3	TRBD2	TRBJ2-7	14	NA	CAISESVAGYEQYF	TGTGCCATCAGTGAGTCAGTAGCGGGCTACGAGCAGTACTTC
TRBV12-3/TRBV12-4	NA	TRBJ2-7	11	many	CASSLWLEQYF	TGTGCCAGCAGTTTATGGCTCGAGCAGTACTTC
TRBV7-2	TRBD2	TRBJ2-3	19	NA	CASSFSGRGSSGSIGTQYF	TGTGCCAGCAGCTTTAGCGGGAGGGGCTCTAGCGGGAGTATTGGTACGCAGTATTTT
TRBV28	NA	TRBJ2-7	15	NA	CASTAPRGGGHEQYF	TGTGCCAGCACCGCTCCCAGGGGTGGTGGGCACGAGCAGTACTTC
TRBV28	NA	TRBJ1-3	16	few	CATAKITGGSGNTIYF	TGTGCCACCGCAAAGATCACGGGTGGCTCTGGAAACACCATATATTTT
TRBV4-1	NA	TRBJ2-7	17	few	CASSQGGRGLTFTEQYF	TGCGCCAGCAGCCAAGGAGGACGGGGTCTCACCTTCACCGAGCAGTACTTC
TRBV28	NA	TRBJ2-7	14	many	CASSFYRANYEQYF	TGTGCCAGCAGTTTTTACAGGGCCAACTACGAGCAGTACTTC
TRBV7-7	NA	TRBJ2-5	17	few	CASSKIGSGGVVGTQYF	TGTGCTAGCAGCAAAATCGGTTCCGGGGGAGTTGTTGGGACCCAGTACTTC
TRBV28	NA	TRBJ2-7	13	many	CASRRLGTYEQYF	TGTGCCAGCAGGAGACTGGGTACCTACGAGCAGTACTTC
TRBV20-1	NA	TRBJ2-7	12	NA	CSARPGQSEQYF	TGCAGTGCTAGACCTGGTCAGAGTGAGCAGTACTTC
TRBV20-1	NA	TRBJ2-7	15	NA	CSARVSAGLTYEQYF	TGCAGTGCTAGAGTTTCGGCGGGACTCACCTACGAGCAGTACTTC
TRBV15	NA	TRBJ2-5	13	many	CATSRELIGSQYF	TGTGCCACCAGCAGAGAACTAATAGGGTCCCAGTACTTC
TRBV5-6	NA	TRBJ1-5	13	few	CASSFGWNQPQHF	TGTGCCAGCAGCTTCGGGTGGAATCAGCCCCAGCATTTT
TRBV27	NA	TRBJ2-7	17	few	CASSLSGEQPVHYEQYF	TGTGCCAGCAGTTTGTCCGGGGAGCAACCGGTCCACTACGAGCAGTACTTC
TRBV7-2	NA	TRBJ1-1	14	many	CASSPDRLNTEAFF	TGTGCCAGCAGTCCTGACAGATTGAACACTGAAGCTTTCTTT
TRBV5-1	NA	TRBJ1-1	15	few	CASSLGVSSNTEAFF	TGCGCCAGCAGCTTGGGTGTATCGAGTAACACTGAAGCTTTCTTT
TRBV6-1	NA	TRBJ1-5	14	many	CASTEGGSNQPQHF	TGTGCCAGCACGGAGGGCGGGAGCAATCAGCCCCAGCATTTT
TRBV20-1	NA	TRBJ2-5	14	few	CSARGPSLQETQYF	TGCAGTGCTAGGGGGCCGAGCCTTCAAGAGACCCAGTACTTC
TRBV2	NA	TRBJ1-1	11	many	CASYGGTEAFF	TGTGCCAGCTATGGGGGCACTGAAGCTTTCTTT
TRBV7-2	TRBD2	TRBJ2-3	17	few	CASSPQASGWGTDTQYF	TGTGCCAGCAGCCCCCAGGCTAGCGGGTGGGGCACAGATACGCAGTATTTT
TRBV28	NA	TRBJ1-5	16	many	CASSSTQTGPNQPQHF	TGTGCCAGCAGTTCAACCCAAACAGGGCCCAATCAGCCCCAGCATTTT
TRBV3-1	NA	TRBJ2-7	15	NA	CASSQRGVSSYEQYF	TGTGCCAGCAGCCAAAGGGGGGTATCGTCCTACGAGCAGTACTTC
TRBV5-1	NA	TRBJ1-1	14	few	CASSVQTVTTEAFF	TGCGCCAGCAGCGTCCAGACAGTAACAACTGAAGCTTTCTTT
TRBV19	TRBD1	TRBJ2-7	15	NA	CASSRGTGATNEQYF	TGTGCCAGTAGTCGAGGGACAGGGGCGACCAACGAGCAGTACTTC
TRBV6-1	TRBD1	TRBJ1-5	19	few	CASRRERQQGSNSNQPQHF	TGTGCCAGCAGGCGAGAGAGGCAACAGGGGTCTAATAGCAATCAGCCCCAGCATTTT
TRBV20-1	NA	TRBJ1-5	13	few	CSARDPGTQPQHF	TGCAGTGCTAGAGATCCCGGGACTCAGCCCCAGCATTTT
TRBV30	TRBD1	TRBJ2-5	14	few	CAWSVGRGLETQYF	TGTGCCTGGAGTGTGGGCAGGGGGTTAGAGACCCAGTACTTC
TRBV29-1	NA	TRBJ2-3	16	NA	CSVDPGQGLGTDTQYF	TGCAGCGTGGATCCGGGACAAGGTCTCGGGACAGATACGCAGTATTTT
TRBV5-1	TRBD1	TRBJ2-4	14	NA	CASSRADRSNIQYF	TGCGCCAGCAGCAGAGCGGACAGGTCTAACATTCAGTACTTC
TRBV5-6	TRBD1	TRBJ2-5	14	few	CASSFGTGMETQYF	TGTGCCAGCAGCTTCGGGACAGGGATGGAGACCCAGTACTTC
TRBV6-2/TRBV6-3	NA	TRBJ1-5	14	NA	CASCYLGSNQPQHF	TGTGCCAGCTGTTACTTAGGGAGCAATCAGCCCCAGCATTTT
TRBV5-6	NA	TRBJ2-5	12	many	CASSSNWETQYF	TGTGCCAGCAGCTCGAATTGGGAGACCCAGTACTTC
TRBV4-3	NA	TRBJ1-1	14	once	CASSQDRGVTEAFF	TGCGCCAGCAGCCAAGATAGGGGTGTCACTGAAGCTTTCTTT
TRBV20-1	NA	TRBJ2-2	14	NA	CSARGGTFTGELFF	TGCAGTGCTAGAGGTGGGACCTTCACCGGGGAGCTGTTTTTT
TRBV5-1	TRBD1	TRBJ2-7	14	few	CACTPGTETYEQYF	TGCGCCTGCACCCCCGGGACAGAGACCTACGAGCAGTACTTC
TRBV12-3/TRBV12-4	NA	TRBJ1-5	12	NA	CASSLEQGPQHF	TGTGCCAGCAGTTTAGAACAGGGGCCCCAGCATTTT
TRBV20-1	TRBD2	TRBJ2-5	14	many	CSARGTSGRETQYF	TGCAGTGCTAGAGGCACTAGCGGGAGGGAGACCCAGTACTTC
TRBV6-1	NA	TRBJ2-5	17	many	CASSEARTAWYQETQYF	TGTGCCAGCAGTGAAGCCCGGACAGCGTGGTACCAAGAGACCCAGTACTTC
TRBV18	TRBD2	TRBJ2-2	17	NA	CASSPVGLAGGTGELFF	TGTGCCAGCTCACCGGTAGGACTAGCGGGAGGCACCGGGGAGCTGTTTTTT
TRBV29-1	TRBD1	TRBJ2-2	15	few	CSVLNRDSNTGELFF	TGCAGCGTACTAAACCGGGACAGCAACACCGGGGAGCTGTTTTTT
TRBV6-2/TRBV6-3	TRBD1	TRBJ2-7	15	few	CASSYGTGGSYEQYF	TGTGCCAGCAGTTACGGGACAGGGGGATCCTACGAGCAGTACTTC